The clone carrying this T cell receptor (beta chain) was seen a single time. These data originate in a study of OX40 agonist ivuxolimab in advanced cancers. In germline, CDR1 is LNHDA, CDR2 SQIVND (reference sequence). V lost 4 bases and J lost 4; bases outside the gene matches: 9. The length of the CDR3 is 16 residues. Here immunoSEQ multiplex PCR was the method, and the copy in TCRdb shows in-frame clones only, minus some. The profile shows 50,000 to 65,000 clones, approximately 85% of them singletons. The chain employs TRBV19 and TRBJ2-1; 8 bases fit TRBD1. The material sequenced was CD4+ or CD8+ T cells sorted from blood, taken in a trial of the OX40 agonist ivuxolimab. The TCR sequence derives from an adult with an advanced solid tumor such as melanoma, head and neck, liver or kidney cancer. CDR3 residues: CASSTSGTGHYNEQFF. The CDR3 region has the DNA TGTGCCAGTAGTACCTCCGGGACAGGTCATTACAATGAGCAGTTCTTC. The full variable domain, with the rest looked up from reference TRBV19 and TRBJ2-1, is DGGITQSPKYLFRKEGQNVTLSCEQNLNHDAMYWYRQDPGQGLRLIYYSQIVNDFQKGDIAEGYSVSREKKESFPLTVTSAQKNPTAFYLCASSTSGTGHYNEQFFGPGTRLTVL.